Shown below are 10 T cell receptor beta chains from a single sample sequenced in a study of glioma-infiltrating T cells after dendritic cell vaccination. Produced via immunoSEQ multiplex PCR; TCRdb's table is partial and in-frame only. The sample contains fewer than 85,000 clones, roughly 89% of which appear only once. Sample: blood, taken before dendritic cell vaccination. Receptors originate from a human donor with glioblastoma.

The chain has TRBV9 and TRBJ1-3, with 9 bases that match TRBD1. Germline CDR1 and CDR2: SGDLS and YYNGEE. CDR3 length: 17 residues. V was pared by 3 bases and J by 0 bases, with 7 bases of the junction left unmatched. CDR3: CASSGLGQGPSGNTIYF. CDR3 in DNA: TGTGCCAGCAGCGGCCTGGGACAGGGCCCCTCTGGAAACACCATATATTTT. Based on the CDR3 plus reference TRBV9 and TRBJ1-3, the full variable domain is DSGVTQTPKHLITATGQRVTLRCSPRSGDLSVYWYQQSLDQGLQFLIQYYNGEERAKGNILERFSAQQFPDLHSELNLSSLELGDSALYFCASSGLGQGPSGNTIYFGEGSWLTVV.

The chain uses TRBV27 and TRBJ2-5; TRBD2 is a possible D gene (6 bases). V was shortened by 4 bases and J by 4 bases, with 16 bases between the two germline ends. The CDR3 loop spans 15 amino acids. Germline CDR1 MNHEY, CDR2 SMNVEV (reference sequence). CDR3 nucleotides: TGTGCCAGCAGTTCAAGACTAGACGAGGGAGAGACCCAGTACTTC. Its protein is CASSSRLDEGETQYF.

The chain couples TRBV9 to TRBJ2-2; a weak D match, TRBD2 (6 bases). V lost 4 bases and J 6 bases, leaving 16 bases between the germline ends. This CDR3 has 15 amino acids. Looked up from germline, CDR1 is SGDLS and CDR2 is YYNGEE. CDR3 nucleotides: TGTGCCAGCAGCCCCTCGGGCGGGGCTTCCGGGGAGCTGTTTTTT. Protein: CASSPSGGASGELFF.

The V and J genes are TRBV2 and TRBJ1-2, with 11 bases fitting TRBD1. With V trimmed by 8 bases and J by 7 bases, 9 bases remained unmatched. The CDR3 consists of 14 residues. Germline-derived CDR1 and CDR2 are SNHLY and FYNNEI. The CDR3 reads CASGGQGAFFGYTF. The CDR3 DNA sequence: TGTGCCAGCGGAGGACAGGGGGCTTTTTTTGGCTACACCTTC.

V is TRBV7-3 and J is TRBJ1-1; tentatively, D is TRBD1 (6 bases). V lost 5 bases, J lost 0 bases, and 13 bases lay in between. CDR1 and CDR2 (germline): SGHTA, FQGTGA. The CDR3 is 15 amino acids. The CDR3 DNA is TGTGCCAGCAGCCTCCTCGACAGGATGAACACTGAAGCTTTCTTT. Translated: CASSLLDRMNTEAFF.

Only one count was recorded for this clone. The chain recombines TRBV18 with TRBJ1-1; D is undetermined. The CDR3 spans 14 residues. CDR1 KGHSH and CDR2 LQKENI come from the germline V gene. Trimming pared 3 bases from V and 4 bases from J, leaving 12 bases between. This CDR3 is CASSPETRGTEAFF. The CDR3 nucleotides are TGTGCCAGCTCACCGGAGACCCGGGGCACTGAAGCTTTCTTT. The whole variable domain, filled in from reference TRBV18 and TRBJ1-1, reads NAGVMQNPRHLVRRRGQEARLRCSPMKGHSHVYWYRQLPEEGLKFMVYLQKENIIDESGMPKERFSAEFPKEGPSILRIQQVVRGDSAAYFCASSPETRGTEAFFGQGTRLTVV.

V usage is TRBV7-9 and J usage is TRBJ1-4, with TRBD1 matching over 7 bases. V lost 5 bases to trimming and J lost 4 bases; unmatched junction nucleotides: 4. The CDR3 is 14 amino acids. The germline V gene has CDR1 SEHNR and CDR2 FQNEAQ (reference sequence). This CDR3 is CASSMDRFNEKLFF. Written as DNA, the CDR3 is TGTGCCAGCAGCATGGACAGGTTTAATGAAAAACTGTTTTTT.

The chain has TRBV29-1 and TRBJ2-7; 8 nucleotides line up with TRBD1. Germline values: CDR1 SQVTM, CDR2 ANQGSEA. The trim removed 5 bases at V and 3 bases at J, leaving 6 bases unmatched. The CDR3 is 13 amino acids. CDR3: CSVLIQGVYEQYF. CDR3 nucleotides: TGCAGCGTTTTGATACAGGGGGTCTACGAGCAGTACTTC.

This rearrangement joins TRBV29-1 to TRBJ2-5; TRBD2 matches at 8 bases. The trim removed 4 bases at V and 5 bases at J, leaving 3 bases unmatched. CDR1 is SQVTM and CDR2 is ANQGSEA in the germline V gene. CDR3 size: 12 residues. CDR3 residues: CSVGGGKETQYF. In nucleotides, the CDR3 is TGCAGCGTTGGCGGGGGGAAGGAGACCCAGTACTTC.

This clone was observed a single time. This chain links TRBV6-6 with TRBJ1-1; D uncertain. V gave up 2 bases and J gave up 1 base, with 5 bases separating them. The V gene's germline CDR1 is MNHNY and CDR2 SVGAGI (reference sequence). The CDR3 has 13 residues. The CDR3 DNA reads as TGTGCCAGCAGTTACGGCCAGAACACTGAAGCTTTCTTT. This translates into CASSYGQNTEAFF.